This paragraph reports one TCR beta chain. The data were obtained in a study of shared clonotypes between healthy human individuals. V lost 3 bases and J lost 1; bases outside the gene matches: 4. The germline V gene encodes CDR1 SGHDT and CDR2 YYEEEE. This CDR3 contains 14 residues. Naive CD8 cells were CD45RO-negative, positively selected for CCR7, excluding terminally differentiated effector memory CD45RA+ cells. Only in-frame clones appear in the TCRdb table, and some are missing; sequencing was by immunoSEQ multiplex PCR. The profile shows millions of clones, about 95% of them singletons. Specimen: naive CD8+ T cells sorted from blood. This receptor was identified in a man aged 18 to 30 in good health. The chain carries TRBV5-6 and TRBJ2-7, with TRBD2 matching 7 bases. The CDR3 here is CASSYGGGSYEQYF. The CDR3 coding sequence is TGTGCCAGCAGCTACGGGGGAGGGTCCTACGAGCAGTACTTC.